The 13 T cell receptor beta chains listed next were all sequenced from one sample in a study of vaccination and CD4 T cells after COVID-19 (dated by TCRdb to 2022 to 2024). These receptors have no known antigen. The sample's treatment or condition label, decoded: approximately nine-day PBMC culture with coronavirus spike peptide pools or control peptides (ViraFEST assay). Library prep was done by PCR. Data came from an Illumina iSeq 100. DNA from cultured CD4+ T cells underwent TCR sequencing with the Oncomine TCR Beta short-read assay at the Johns Hopkins FTIC core. TCRdb trimmed the raw reads at Q25, called clones with MiXCR and kept productive beta chains. Rows with a matching CDR3 protein are joined into one entry that keeps the most common DNA and genes. The sample table records approximately 12,000 distinct CDR3 sequences; around 52% of these occur just once. The ten most abundant clones make up about a sixth of the sample.

Specimen: CD4+ T cells from blood, cultured in vitro. Receptor source: a human donor who had recovered from COVID-19.

This clonotype was counted between two and nine times. V gene TRBV10-3 combines with J gene TRBJ2-5; 13 bases match TRBD2. Germline CDR1 and CDR2: ENHRY and SYGVKD. Germline trimming cut 10 bases from V and 5 bases from J; bases unmatched to any gene: 13. The CDR3 has 16 residues. The CDR3 DNA reads as TGTGCCACCGGGGGCGGGGGACTAGCGGGAAGTGAGACCCAGTACTTC. As protein: CATGGGGLAGSETQYF.

The sample holds a few counts of this clonotype. The V call is TRBV2, the J call TRBJ1-5, with a tentative D call TRBD1 (6 bases). Trimming stripped 5 bases from V and 0 bases from J, with 14 bases between. Per the germline V gene, CDR1 is SNHLY and CDR2 is FYNNEI. The CDR3 has 16 amino acids. The CDR3 protein is CASSPGTPNSNQPQHF. CDR3 in DNA: TGTGCCAGCAGTCCCGGGACACCGAATAGCAATCAGCCCCAGCATTTT.

V gene TRBV20-1 combines with J gene TRBJ2-5; D perhaps matches TRBD2 (5 bases). The CDR3 extends over 12 amino acids. The V end lost 3 bases, the J end lost 4 bases, and 9 bases lay between the germline ends. The germline CDR1 and CDR2 sequences are DFQATT and SNEGSKA (reference sequence). The CDR3 coding sequence is TGCAGTGCTAGTTCGGGGAGAGAGACCCAGTACTTC. Protein product: CSASSGRETQYF.

The rearrangement links TRBV10-1 to TRBJ2-3, with D perhaps matching TRBD1 or TRBD2 (6 bases each). Between the trimmed V and J ends, which lost 3 bases and 3 bases, there was a span of 19 bases. CDR3 size: 17 residues. Germline V gene sequence: CDR1 WNHNN, CDR2 SYGVQD (reference sequence). The CDR3, as DNA: TGCGCCAGCAGTGACCAACTGAAGGAGGGGGGTACAGATACGCAGTATTTT. This translates into CASSDQLKEGGTDTQYF.

This sequence joins TRBV6-1 and TRBJ1-5; 7 positions agree with TRBD1. There are 14 residues in the CDR3. Per germline, CDR1 MNHNS and CDR2 SASEGT. Unmatched junction bases numbered 7, after V lost 5 bases and J lost 6 bases. CDR3 in DNA: TGTGCCAGCAGTATAACAGGGGCGGGTCAGCCCCAGCATTTT. This codes for CASSITGAGQPQHF.

The chain employs TRBV6-2 or TRBV6-3 and TRBJ2-2, with D perhaps TRBD2 (6 bases). V was clipped by 6 bases and J by 5 bases, with 19 bases between them. The CDR3 is made up of 16 amino acids. Germline-derived CDR1 and CDR2 are MNHEY and SVGEGT. The CDR3 region has the DNA TGTGCCAGCAGCCCCCCCCGGGGCGCGGGGACCGGGGAGCTGTTTTTT. This sequence encodes CASSPPRGAGTGELFF.

With respect to this clonotype: The junction shows a germline mismatch at one end, possibly a read error. The chain links TRBV7-7 to TRBJ2-2, with a tentative D call TRBD2 (5 bases). CDR3 length: 13 amino acids. The germline V gene encodes CDR1 SSHAT and CDR2 FNYEAQ (reference sequence). The DNA for the CDR3 is TGTGCTAGCAGCGGTTCGAACACCGGGGAGCTGTTTTTT. Its protein product is CASSGSNTGELFF.

In its sample, this clonotype was seen a few times. This chain joins TRBV7-8 and TRBJ2-5; 8 positions agree with TRBD2. The J segment lost 6 bases and the V segment lost 1 base, leaving 13 bases of the junction unmatched. From germline, CDR1 is SGHVS and CDR2 FQNEAQ. This CDR3 has 17 amino acids. The DNA of the CDR3 is TGTGCCAGCAGCTTAGGCTTTATCGGGAGGGCCTCTAAGACCCAGTACTTC. It yields the protein CASSLGFIGRASKTQYF.

The chain employs TRBV20-1 and TRBJ1-1, with TRBD1 identical over 7 bases. CDR3 length: 17 amino acids. Germline lookup yields CDR1 DFQATT and CDR2 SNEGSKA (reference sequence). V gave up 1 base and J gave up 0 bases; unmatched junction bases: 11. The CDR3 nucleotides read TGCAGTGCTAGAGGCCGAGACAGGGCGGGGCTGAACACTGAAGCTTTCTTT. As protein: CSARGRDRAGLNTEAFF.

This rearrangement joins TRBV20-1 to TRBJ2-7, with D tentatively TRBD2 (6 bases). This CDR3 region has 15 residues. Trimming removed 6 bases at V and 0 bases at J, with 18 bases between. Germline values: CDR1 DFQATT, CDR2 SNEGSKA (reference sequence). The CDR3 loop reads CSADYIAKNSYEQYF. For the CDR3, the DNA is TGCAGTGCGGACTACATAGCCAAGAACTCCTACGAGCAGTACTTC.

This chain links TRBV6-1 with TRBJ2-5; D is unclear. Germline values: CDR1 MNHNS, CDR2 SASEGT. Trimming left V 7 bases short and J 5 bases short, with 14 bases between. The CDR3 is 13 amino acids. CDR3 in amino acids: CASTGFTGETQYF. CDR3 coding DNA: TGTGCCAGCACAGGTTTTACTGGGGAGACCCAGTACTTC.

This chain joins TRBV6-2 or TRBV6-3 and TRBJ2-3, with 10 bases identical to TRBD2. This CDR3 is 15 amino acids long. Germline V gene data show CDR1 as MNHEY and CDR2 as SVGEGT. After removal of 4 bases from V and 0 bases from J, the junction contained 1 base not matched to a gene. CDR3 DNA: TGTGCCAGCAGTTTGACTAGCGGGAGCACAGATACGCAGTATTTT. This gives the protein CASSLTSGSTDTQYF.

V gene TRBV6-1 combines with J gene TRBJ2-7; 8 positions match TRBD2. This CDR3 is 15 amino acids long. Losses at the gene ends were 6 bases for V and 5 bases for J; bases not matched to a gene: 12. Germline V CDR1 and CDR2: MNHNS, SASEGT. As DNA, the CDR3 is TGTGCCAGCAGCCGATCGAGCGGGAGTTTCAACGAGCAGTACTTC. It encodes CASSRSSGSFNEQYF.